This TCR beta chain appears in the sequencing data of a study of breast tumors, draining lymph nodes, adjacent tissues (dated by TCRdb to the mid-2010s). In the study overall: The study compared TCR beta repertoires across tumor, adjacent nontumor tissue and axillary lymph nodes from breast cancer patients. The study was designed to assess the relationships and possible T-cell exchange between tumor, surrounding tissue and draining lymph node repertoires in human breast cancer.

The table lists this clonotype with many counts. Its antigen is currently not known. One base away there is no much larger clone; base qualities are not given. General conclusions and limits of the study: A scenario in which most tumor T cells derive from the lymph node and then expand within tumor tissue was judged to be consistent with the data. In luminal-like breast cancer, tumor and nontumor tissue repertoires resembled each other significantly more than in basal-like breast cancer. The conclusion that tumor T cells originate in lymph nodes was presented as consistent with a hypothesis rather than as directly demonstrated. Tumors showed preferential V and J gene usage, and their T-cell repertoire diversity fell below that of lymph nodes yet above that of nontumor tissue.

The sample was run on an Illumina HiSeq 2000. TCR beta chain libraries were generated through multiplex PCR amplification. High-throughput sequencing was used to analyze the amplified TCR beta chain products. Starting from the raw public reads, TCRdb applied fastp trimming at Q25, assembled clones with MiXCR and retained in-frame beta chains. Rows matching on CDR3 protein sequence are summarized as one entry with the most common DNA and genes. The sample table lists about 15,000 distinct CDR3 sequences, about 45% of them with a count of one. The ten largest make up 13% of the sample. Adjacent samples consisted of nontumor breast tissue surrounding the tumor. V loses 10 bases of germline sequence and J loses 2 bases, and the interval between the two ends is 8 bases. From cysteine to phenylalanine, the CDR3 is 11 amino acids long. The kept DNA is CDR3 alone, 33 bases in frame from the first base. Sequences ENHRY (CDR1) and SYGVKD (CDR2) are obtained from the germline V gene.

This sequence uses TRBV10-3 and TRBJ1-1, with the D segment identity uncertain. The sequenced sample was tumor-adjacent breast tissue. This receptor was identified in a female donor with breast cancer. Some clones in this sample may be carry-over from other donors' samples. The CDR3 has the sequence CATGINTEAFF. The nucleotides read TGTGCCACTGGAATAAACACTGAAGCTTTCTTT.